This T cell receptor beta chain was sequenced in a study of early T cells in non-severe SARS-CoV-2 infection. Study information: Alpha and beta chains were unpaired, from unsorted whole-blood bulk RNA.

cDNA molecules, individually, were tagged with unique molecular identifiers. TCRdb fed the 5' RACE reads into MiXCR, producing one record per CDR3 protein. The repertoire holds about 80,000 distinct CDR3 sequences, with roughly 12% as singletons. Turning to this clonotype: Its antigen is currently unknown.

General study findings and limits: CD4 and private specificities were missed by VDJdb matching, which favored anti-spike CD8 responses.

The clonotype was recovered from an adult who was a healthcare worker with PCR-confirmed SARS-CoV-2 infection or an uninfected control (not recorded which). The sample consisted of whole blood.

The CDR3 region has the DNA TGTGCCAGCAGCCCCCACGGACAGAGAAGCACAGATACGCAGTATTTT. Translated, it gives CASSPHGQRSTDTQYF. This sequence joins TRBV5-5 and TRBJ2-3; D might be TRBD1 (6 bases). CDR3 length: 16 residues. Germline V gene data show CDR1 as SGHKS and CDR2 as YYEKEE (reference sequence). V was trimmed by 4 bases and J by 0 bases, leaving 15 bases between them.